The present T cell receptor (beta chain) was sequenced within a study of blood T cell repertoires in COVID-19. The wider study: Acute and convalescent COVID-19 samples came from the United States, Italy and Spain.

The repertoire was sequenced with immunoSEQ multiplex PCR; TCRdb's copy has only in-frame clones and lacks some. The profile covers 300,000 or so clones, with 86% appearing a single time and roughly 4.2% taken by the ten largest. This clone was detected once. With V trimmed by 0 bases and J by 6 bases, 3 bases remained unmatched. CDR1 and CDR2 from the germline V gene are SGDLS and YYNGEE. The CDR3 runs to 15 residues. This clonotype was obtained from a woman aged 40 to 50 with acute COVID-19. The chain couples TRBV9 to TRBJ2-1, with 10 bases lining up with TRBD2. Sequenced sample: PBMCs or T cells enriched from blood (not recorded which). CDR3 nucleotides: TGTGCCAGCAGCGTAGTAGCGGGAGGTTTCAATGAGCAGTTCTTC. Translation gives CASSVVAGGFNEQFF.